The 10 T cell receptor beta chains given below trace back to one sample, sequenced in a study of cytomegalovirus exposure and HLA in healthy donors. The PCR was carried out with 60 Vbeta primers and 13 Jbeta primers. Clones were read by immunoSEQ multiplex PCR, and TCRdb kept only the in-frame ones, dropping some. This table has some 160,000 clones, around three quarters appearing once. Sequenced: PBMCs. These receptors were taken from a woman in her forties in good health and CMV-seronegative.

The CDR3 nucleotides are TGTGCCAGCAGCCCGGGGACAGGGGCCAGCAATGAGCAGTTCTTC. It codes for CASSPGTGASNEQFF. The chain recombines TRBV13 with TRBJ2-1; TRBD1 matches at 10 bases. V gave up 5 bases and J gave up 6 bases; unmatched junction bases: 7. The CDR3 runs 15 residues. The germline V gene has CDR1 PRHDT and CDR2 FYEKMQ (reference sequence).

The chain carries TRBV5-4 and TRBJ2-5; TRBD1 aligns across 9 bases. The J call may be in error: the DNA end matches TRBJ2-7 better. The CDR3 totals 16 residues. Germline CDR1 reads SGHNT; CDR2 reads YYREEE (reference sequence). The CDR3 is CASSVTPTGGGYEQYF. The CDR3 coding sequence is TGTGCCAGCAGCGTAACACCGACAGGGGGTGGTTACGAGCAGTACTTC.

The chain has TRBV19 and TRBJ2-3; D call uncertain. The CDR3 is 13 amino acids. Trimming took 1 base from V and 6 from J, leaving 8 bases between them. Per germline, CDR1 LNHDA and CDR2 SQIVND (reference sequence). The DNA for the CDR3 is TGTGCCAGTAGTATAGCTGCGGCGGATACGCAGTATTTT. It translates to CASSIAAADTQYF.

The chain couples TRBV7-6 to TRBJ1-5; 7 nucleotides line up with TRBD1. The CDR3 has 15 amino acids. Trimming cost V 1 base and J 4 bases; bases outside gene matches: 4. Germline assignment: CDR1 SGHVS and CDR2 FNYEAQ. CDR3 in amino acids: CASSLETGSNQPQHF. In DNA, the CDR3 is TGTGCCAGCAGCTTAGAGACAGGGTCTAATCAGCCCCAGCATTTT.

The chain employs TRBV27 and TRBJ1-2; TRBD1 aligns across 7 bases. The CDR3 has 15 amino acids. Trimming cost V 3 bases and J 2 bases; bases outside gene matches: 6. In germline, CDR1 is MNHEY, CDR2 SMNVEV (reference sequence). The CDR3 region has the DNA TGTGCCAGCAGTTTCTTAGGGGGCTTAAACTATGGCTACACCTTC. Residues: CASSFLGGLNYGYTF.

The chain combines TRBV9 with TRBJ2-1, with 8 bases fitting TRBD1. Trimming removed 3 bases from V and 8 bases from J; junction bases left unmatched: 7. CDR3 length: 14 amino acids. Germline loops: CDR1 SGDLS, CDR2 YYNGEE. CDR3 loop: CASSGQGIIDEQFF. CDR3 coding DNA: TGTGCCAGCAGCGGACAGGGGATTATCGATGAGCAGTTCTTC.

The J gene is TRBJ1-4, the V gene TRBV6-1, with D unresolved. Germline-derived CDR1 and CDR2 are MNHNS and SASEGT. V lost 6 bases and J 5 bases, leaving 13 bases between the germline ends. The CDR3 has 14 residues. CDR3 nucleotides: TGTGCCAGCAGGGTGACGGGTGCAAATGAAAAACTGTTTTTT. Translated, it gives CASRVTGANEKLFF.

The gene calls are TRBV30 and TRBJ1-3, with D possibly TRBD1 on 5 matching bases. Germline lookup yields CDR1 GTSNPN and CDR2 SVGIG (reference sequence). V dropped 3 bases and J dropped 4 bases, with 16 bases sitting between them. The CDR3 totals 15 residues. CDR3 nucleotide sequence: TGTGCCTGGAGGCGGGTCCGGGACTTCGGAAACACCATATATTTT. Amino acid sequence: CAWRRVRDFGNTIYF.

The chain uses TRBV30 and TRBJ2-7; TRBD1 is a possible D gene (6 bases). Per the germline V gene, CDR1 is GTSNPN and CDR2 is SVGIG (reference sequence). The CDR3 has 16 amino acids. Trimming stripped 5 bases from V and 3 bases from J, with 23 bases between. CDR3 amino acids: CAWSYVQGLENYEQYF. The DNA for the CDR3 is TGTGCCTGGTCTTACGTACAGGGTCTTGAGAACTACGAGCAGTACTTC.

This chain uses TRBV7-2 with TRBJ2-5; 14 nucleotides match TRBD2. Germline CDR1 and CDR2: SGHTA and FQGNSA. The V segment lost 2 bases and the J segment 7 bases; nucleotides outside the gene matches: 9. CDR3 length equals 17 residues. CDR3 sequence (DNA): TGTGCCAGCAGCTTATCTGGACTAGCGGGAGGTGGGGTGACCCAGTACTTC. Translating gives CASSLSGLAGGGVTQYF.